The 31 T cell receptor beta chains in this list originate from one sample, sequenced in a study of control samples from healthy donors and cancer patients. Generated by immunoSEQ multiplex PCR, the TCRdb table keeps only in-frame clones and is missing some. The data hold 150,000 to 200,000 clones, with approximately 92% observed a single time. Sequenced input: blood. The receptors were sampled from a man aged 18 to 29 in good health.

This clone was observed a handful of times. This chain uses TRBV15 with TRBJ1-3; D not resolved. Germline V gene sequence: CDR1 LNHNV, CDR2 YYDKDF (reference sequence). The CDR3 length is 17 residues. V was clipped by 2 bases and J by 0 bases, with 14 bases between them. The CDR3 DNA follows: TGTGCCACCAGCAGACGGGAGGGATCAAACTCTGGAAACACCATATATTTT. It is translated as CATSRREGSNSGNTIYF.

This chain links TRBV2 with TRBJ2-1; 7 bases agree with TRBD1. This CDR3 spans 16 amino acids. Unmatched junction bases numbered 9, after V lost 5 bases and J lost 2 bases. Per germline, CDR1 SNHLY and CDR2 FYNNEI. The CDR3 bases are TGTGCCAGCAGTTTCTTGGACAGGAAGACCTACAATGAGCAGTTCTTC. It specifies CASSFLDRKTYNEQFF.

The CDR3 sequence is CASSLPGTSGGQSYNEQFF. CDR3 nucleotide sequence: TGTGCCAGCAGCCTCCCAGGGACTAGCGGGGGGCAGTCCTACAATGAGCAGTTCTTC. This sequence joins TRBV5-6 and TRBJ2-1; 15 bases agree with TRBD2. Losses at the gene ends were 4 bases for V and 1 base for J; bases not matched to a gene: 9. The CDR3 extends over 19 amino acids. CDR1 SGHDT and CDR2 YYEEEE come from the germline V gene. The whole variable domain, remainder taken from reference TRBV5-6 and TRBJ2-1, is DAGVTQSPTHLIKTRGQQVTLRCSPKSGHDTVSWYQQALGQGPQFIFQYYEEEERQRGNFPDRFSGHQFPNYSSELNVNALLLGDSALYLCASSLPGTSGGQSYNEQFFGPGTRLTVL.

The chain joins TRBV10-2 to TRBJ2-1, with D maybe TRBD2 (7 bases). V was shortened by 6 bases and J by 10 bases, with 22 bases between the two germline ends. Germline V gene sequence: CDR1 WSHSY, CDR2 SAAADI. The CDR3 has 15 residues. The chain's CDR3 is CASRGGRGGSQEQFF. The CDR3 DNA follows: TGCGCCAGCAGAGGGGGTCGCGGGGGTTCTCAGGAGCAGTTCTTC.

V usage is TRBV28 and J usage is TRBJ1-5; 8 bases are shared with TRBD1. The J segment lost 1 base and the V segment lost 8 bases, leaving 4 bases of the junction unmatched. The CDR3 has 14 residues. Germline V CDR1 and CDR2: MDHEN, SYDVKM. This CDR3 is CASLDRASNQPQHF. For the CDR3, the DNA is TGTGCCAGCCTGGACAGGGCAAGCAATCAGCCCCAGCATTTT.

This chain links TRBV6-5 with TRBJ2-2, with TRBD2 matching 8 bases. J was trimmed by 10 bases and V by 7 bases; bases with no gene match: 11. The CDR3 runs 14 residues. The germline V gene encodes CDR1 MNHEY and CDR2 SVGAGI. The CDR3 nucleotides read TGTGCCAGCACCTCCGGGGGGGCCGCAGTGGAGCTGTTTTTT. Translation: CASTSGGAAVELFF.

The chain employs TRBV3-1 (or the pseudogene TRBV3-2) and TRBJ1-5, with D unclear. The germline CDR1 and CDR2 sequences are LGHDT and YNNKEL (reference sequence). The CDR3 contains 15 residues. V was trimmed by 1 base and J by 1 base, leaving 8 bases between them. The CDR3 DNA sequence: TGTGCCAGCAGCCAAGGGTTATACAGCAATCAGCCCCAGCATTTT. Residues: CASSQGLYSNQPQHF.

V gene TRBV12-3 or TRBV12-4 combines with J gene TRBJ1-5, with TRBD1 matching over 7 bases. This CDR3 region has 13 residues. With V trimmed by 4 bases and J by 11 bases, 8 bases remained unmatched. In DNA form, the CDR3 reads TGTGCCAGCAGTTCCCAGGGGGGGTGGTCCCAGCATTTT. It yields the protein CASSSQGGWSQHF.

V gene TRBV18 combines with J gene TRBJ1-1, with 12 bases aligning to TRBD1. This CDR3 contains 16 residues. Germline loops: CDR1 KGHSH, CDR2 LQKENI. Germline trimming cut 1 base from V and 5 bases from J; bases unmatched to any gene: 5. The CDR3 nucleotides read TGTGCCAGCTCACCACGGGACAGGGGGCGAGAAACTGAAGCTTTCTTT. It specifies CASSPRDRGRETEAFF. The whole variable domain, filled in from reference TRBV18 and TRBJ1-1, reads NAGVMQNPRHLVRRRGQEARLRCSPMKGHSHVYWYRQLPEEGLKFMVYLQKENIIDESGMPKERFSAEFPKEGPSILRIQQVVRGDSAAYFCASSPRDRGRETEAFFGQGTRLTVV.

The chain has TRBV2 and TRBJ1-5; the D gene is possibly TRBD1 (6 bases). The V gene lost 4 bases and the J gene lost 2 bases, with 12 bases spanning the gap. The germline V gene has CDR1 SNHLY and CDR2 FYNNEI. The CDR3 is 15 amino acids. CDR3: CASSGSGGGNQPQHF. The DNA of the CDR3 is TGTGCCAGCAGTGGGTCTGGGGGCGGCAATCAGCCCCAGCATTTT.

The chain has TRBV7-9 and TRBJ1-1; the D gene is possibly TRBD1 (5 bases). V dropped 5 bases and J dropped 7 bases, with 20 bases sitting between them. Per germline, CDR1 SEHNR and CDR2 FQNEAQ (reference sequence). CDR3 size: 15 residues. This CDR3 is CASSPGTSSWGEAFF. The CDR3 DNA sequence: TGTGCCAGCAGCCCCGGGACCTCCTCCTGGGGTGAAGCTTTCTTT.

The J gene is TRBJ2-3, the V gene TRBV5-1, with no clear D. Deletions cut 3 bases from V and 5 bases from J, with 16 bases between. This CDR3 contains 15 residues. Germline CDR1 reads SGHRS; CDR2 reads YFSETQ. This CDR3 reads CASSSKGSSGDTQYF. The CDR3 DNA sequence: TGCGCCAGCAGCTCCAAGGGATCTTCGGGAGATACGCAGTATTTT.

V is TRBV24-1 and J is TRBJ2-3, with D perhaps TRBD1 (5 bases). The CDR3 is 16 residues long. Per germline, CDR1 KGHDR and CDR2 SFDVKD. V was shortened by 4 bases and J by 6 bases, with 19 bases between the two germline ends. The CDR3 protein is CATSDSDSSFWDTQYF. CDR3 coding DNA: TGTGCCACCAGTGACTCCGACAGTTCGTTCTGGGATACGCAGTATTTT.

The rearrangement uses TRBV24-1 and TRBJ2-2, with 8 positions matching TRBD1. In germline, CDR1 is KGHDR, CDR2 SFDVKD. CDR3 length: 17 amino acids. V was pared by 1 base and J by 2 bases, with 5 bases of the junction left unmatched. The CDR3 nucleotides read TGTGCCACCAGTGATTTTAGGGACAGGAGCAACACCGGGGAGCTGTTTTTT. Translating it yields CATSDFRDRSNTGELFF.

This clone showed up just once. This CDR3 is also generated by other DNA sequences in the sample. The rearrangement links TRBV5-1 to TRBJ1-4; weak D call: TRBD1 (5 bases). Trimming took off 0 bases at V and 8 bases at J, with 11 bases between the two ends. The CDR3 sequence is 14 residues long. Per the germline V gene, CDR1 is SGHRS and CDR2 is YFSETQ. DNA of the CDR3: TGCGCCAGCAGCTTGGGGGGCCTGGGGGAAAAACTGTTTTTT. This codes for CASSLGGLGEKLFF. Full variable domain (remainder filled in from reference TRBV5-1 and TRBJ1-4): KAGVTQTPRYLIKTRGQQVTLSCSPISGHRSVSWYQQTPGQGLQFLFEYFSETQRNKGNFPGRFSGRQFSNSRSEMNVSTLELGDSALYLCASSLGGLGEKLFFGSGTQLSVL.

V and J are TRBV6-5 and TRBJ2-1, with D possibly TRBD2 on 5 matching bases. V lost 5 bases, J lost 12 bases, and 17 bases lay in between. Germline CDR1 and CDR2: MNHEY and SVGAGI. This CDR3 is 13 amino acids long. CDR3 DNA sequence: TGTGCCAGCAGTCCAAGCGGTACTCTCTGGCAGTTCTTC. Translated: CASSPSGTLWQFF.

CDR3 sequence reads: CASSPPNRVGEKLFF. The CDR3, as DNA: TGTGCCAGCTCACCACCTAACAGGGTTGGAGAAAAACTGTTTTTT. This chain links TRBV18 with TRBJ1-4; possibly TRBD1 for D (6 bases). The CDR3 is made up of 15 amino acids. Per the germline V gene, CDR1 is KGHSH and CDR2 is LQKENI. V was pared by 0 bases and J by 8 bases, with 13 bases between.

This clone was seen a handful of times. The chain carries TRBV18 and TRBJ1-5; TRBD1 is a possible D gene (6 bases). This CDR3 has 13 amino acids. V dropped 2 bases and J dropped 6 bases, with 8 bases sitting between them. Germline V gene sequence: CDR1 KGHSH, CDR2 LQKENI. CDR3 nucleotides: TGTGCCAGCTCACCAGGGGGCAGTCAGCCCCAGCATTTT. Residues: CASSPGGSQPQHF.

The chain carries TRBV2 and TRBJ1-6; D is uncertain. This CDR3 comprises 12 residues. Germline loops: CDR1 SNHLY, CDR2 FYNNEI. V was clipped by 6 bases and J by 5 bases, with 5 bases between them. CDR3 nucleotides: TGTGCCAGCAGGGTGGATAATTCACCCCTCCACTTT. Amino acid sequence: CASRVDNSPLHF.

J is TRBJ2-5 and V is TRBV5-1; D not certain. The ends were cut back, 1 base at V and 5 bases at J, with 12 bases in the middle. Germline V CDR1 and CDR2: SGHRS, YFSETQ. CDR3 length equals 14 residues. The CDR3 DNA is TGCGCCAGCAGCTTGAGTGGGGTGGGGGAGACCCAGTACTTC. The encoded protein is CASSLSGVGETQYF.

The chain recombines TRBV14 with TRBJ2-2; 7 positions match TRBD2. Germline V gene data show CDR1 as SGHDN and CDR2 as FVKESK. The CDR3 has 15 amino acids. V shed 4 bases and J 5 bases; nucleotides not matched to a gene: 7. Written as DNA, the CDR3 is TGTGCCAGCAGCCGACAGATGGGAGGGACCGGGGAGCTGTTTTTT. It specifies CASSRQMGGTGELFF.

The chain has TRBV4-1 and TRBJ2-7, with D possibly TRBD1 on 6 matching bases. With 5 bases removed from V and 6 bases from J, the gap between germline ends came to 17 bases. The length of the CDR3 is 14 residues. The germline V gene has CDR1 MGHRA and CDR2 YSYEKL. This chain's CDR3 is CASSRRTASREQYF. Here the CDR3 DNA reads TGCGCCAGCAGCAGACGGACAGCCTCTCGCGAGCAGTACTTC.

This chain joins TRBV18 and TRBJ2-1; weak D call: TRBD2 (6 bases). V was pared by 2 bases and J by 10 bases, with 12 bases between. Germline V gene sequence: CDR1 KGHSH, CDR2 LQKENI. The CDR3 contains 13 residues. The DNA of the CDR3 is TGTGCCAGCTCACCAATGGCGGGGACCGAGCAGTTCTTC. Its translation is CASSPMAGTEQFF.

The V gene is TRBV6-2 or TRBV6-3, the J gene TRBJ2-7, with TRBD2 matching 7 bases. This CDR3 contains 15 residues. Trimming at V came to 0 bases and at J to 2 bases, leaving 4 bases not matched to a gene. Germline lookup yields CDR1 MNHEY and CDR2 SVGEGT. CDR3: CASSYSGTKTYEQYF. The CDR3, as DNA: TGTGCCAGCAGTTACTCCGGGACTAAAACCTACGAGCAGTACTTC.

The rearrangement joins TRBV18 to TRBJ2-1; the match to TRBD1 covers 9 bases. After removal of 3 bases from V and 9 bases from J, the junction contained 9 bases not matched to a gene. CDR3 length equals 15 residues. CDR1 and CDR2 from the germline V gene are KGHSH and LQKENI. The CDR3 here is CASSPKDRGAGEQFF. The CDR3 DNA reads as TGTGCCAGCTCACCGAAGGACAGGGGCGCCGGTGAGCAGTTCTTC.

The rearrangement joins TRBV7-2 to TRBJ1-5; weak D call: TRBD1 (5 bases). V shed 5 bases and J shed 11 bases, with 16 bases lying between them. This CDR3 region has 13 residues. From germline, CDR1 is SGHTA and CDR2 FQGNSA. The DNA for the CDR3 is TGTGCCAGCAGCCCCACAGGTCCCCTGACCCAGCATTTT. It yields the protein CASSPTGPLTQHF.

The chain carries TRBV9 and TRBJ2-3; D tentatively reads TRBD1 or TRBD2 (6 bases each). Trimming shortened V by 0 bases and J by 5 bases, and 16 bases separated the two germline ends. Germline assignment: CDR1 SGDLS and CDR2 YYNGEE. The CDR3 extends over 16 amino acids. CDR3 sequence reads: CASSVEGGRLKDTQYF. The CDR3 DNA follows: TGTGCCAGCAGCGTAGAAGGGGGGCGCTTGAAAGATACGCAGTATTTT. Full variable domain (missing parts from reference TRBV9 and TRBJ2-3): DSGVTQTPKHLITATGQRVTLRCSPRSGDLSVYWYQQSLDQGLQFLIQYYNGEERAKGNILERFSAQQFPDLHSELNLSSLELGDSALYFCASSVEGGRLKDTQYFGPGTRLTVL.

The gene calls are TRBV28 and TRBJ2-7; D is uncertain. Trimming took 10 bases from V and 0 from J, leaving 16 bases between them. CDR3 length equals 14 residues. Germline loops: CDR1 MDHEN, CDR2 SYDVKM. The DNA of the CDR3 is TGTGCCACCGACGGAAGGATAAGCTCCTACGAGCAGTACTTC. It translates to CATDGRISSYEQYF. Based on the CDR3 plus reference TRBV28 and TRBJ2-7, the full variable domain is DVKVTQSSRYLVKRTGEKVFLECVQDMDHENMFWYRQDPGLGLRLIYFSYDVKMKEKGDIPEGYSVSREKKERFSLILESASTNQTSMYLCATDGRISSYEQYFGPGTRLTVT.

The chain employs TRBV5-1 and TRBJ2-7, with D uncertain. The V and J ends lost 0 bases and 6 bases respectively, with 16 bases between them. The CDR3 length is 15 residues. Looked up from germline, CDR1 is SGHRS and CDR2 is YFSETQ. CDR3 in DNA: TGCGCCAGCAGCTTGGCTCCGGGTACGGGTGGCGAGCAGTACTTC. Protein product: CASSLAPGTGGEQYF.

The CDR3 is CASTKIGTGGGYEQYF. CDR3 coding DNA: TGTGCCAGCACCAAAATAGGGACAGGGGGCGGGTACGAGCAGTACTTC. The V gene is TRBV5-6, the J gene TRBJ2-7; TRBD1 matches at 12 bases. CDR1 is SGHDT and CDR2 is YYEEEE in the germline V gene. The ends lost 6 bases at V and 4 bases at J; junction bases unmatched: 11. The CDR3 is 16 residues long.

The chain employs TRBV4-1 and TRBJ1-3; D possibly corresponds to TRBD1 (6 bases). V was trimmed by 0 bases and J by 0 bases, leaving 15 bases between them. Germline V gene data show CDR1 as MGHRA and CDR2 as YSYEKL. The CDR3 is 18 amino acids. In DNA form, the CDR3 reads TGCGCCAGCAGCCAAGATCCCGGACAGTTTGACTCTGGAAACACCATATATTTT. It is translated as CASSQDPGQFDSGNTIYF.